This T cell receptor (beta chain) was sequenced during a study of Graves' ophthalmopathy and Graves' hyperthyroidism. For the study at large: Peripheral blood samples were taken at initial diagnosis, before any treatment.

Overall study findings and caveats: Detection in blood was also observed for most expanded thyroid clonotypes above 0.001 frequency. The model forecast ophthalmopathy progression, reaching roughly 70% sensitivity and roughly 72% specificity.

RNA served as the template for amplifying TCR beta CDR3 regions. Second-round multiplex PCR came after a first-round RT-PCR that employed HTBI primers. Each CDR3 protein is one row after TCRdb ran MiXCR on the multiplex PCR reads. The sample lists about 340,000 distinct CDR3 sequences, 15% to 20% seen once, with roughly an eighth in the top ten. Out of roughly 9.3 ml of fresh peripheral blood, PBMCs were obtained. This clonotype was seen many times. Its target is not known. The sample was peripheral blood. This TCR was sampled from an adult man with Graves' ophthalmopathy.

In DNA, the CDR3 is TGTGCCACCAGCAGAACCTTGGGGGTAAGAAGTGGCTACACCTTC. This translates into CATSRTLGVRSGYTF. The chain has TRBV15 and TRBJ1-2, with a possible D match to TRBD1 (5 bases). V was clipped by 2 bases and J by 7 bases, with 17 bases between them. The CDR3 has 15 residues. Per the germline V gene, CDR1 is LNHNV and CDR2 is YYDKDF (reference sequence). Full variable domain (remainder filled in from reference TRBV15 and TRBJ1-2): DAMVIQNPRYQVTQFGKPVTLSCSQTLNHNVMYWYQQKSSQAPKLLFHYYDKDFNNEADTPDNFQSRRPNTSFCFLDIRSPGLGDTAMYLCATSRTLGVRSGYTFGSGTRLTVV.